These 5 T cell receptor beta chains were sequenced from one sample in a study of T-cell memory formation after mild COVID-19. TCRdb re-called the 5' RACE reads with MiXCR, one entry per CDR3 protein. The data contain about 100,000 distinct CDR3 sequences, roughly a sixth of them singletons. Sample: PBMCs or a T cell subset sorted from them (not recorded which). These receptors were collected from a man aged 18 to 29 who had mild COVID-19 (a few samples of this study predate the infection). Cell type and time point are not known.

This clonotype turned up a few times. V usage is TRBV5-1 and J usage is TRBJ2-3, with D possibly being TRBD1 (5 bases). V lost 4 bases and J 0 bases, leaving 12 bases between the germline ends. The CDR3 sequence is 15 residues long. Germline V gene data show CDR1 as SGHRS and CDR2 as YFSETQ. CDR3 sequence reads: CASSPYDSSTDTQYF. CDR3 DNA: TGCGCCAGCAGCCCCTATGACAGCAGCACAGATACGCAGTATTTT.

This chain joins TRBV7-2 and TRBJ2-3, with TRBD2 matching 8 bases. CDR1 is SGHTA, CDR2 FQGNSA, per germline. This CDR3 is built from 16 residues. Trimming at V came to 4 bases and at J to 3 bases, leaving 9 bases not matched to a gene. The CDR3 loop is CASSWGLSGGTDTQYF. CDR3 coding DNA: TGTGCCAGCAGCTGGGGTCTGAGCGGGGGTACAGATACGCAGTATTTT.

For the CDR3, the DNA is TGCGCCAGCAGCCAAGAAAGGGGACAGTTCCTAAACACCGGGGAGCTGTTTTTT. Translation: CASSQERGQFLNTGELFF. J is TRBJ2-2 and V is TRBV4-3; TRBD1 aligns across 7 bases. This CDR3 has 18 residues. V lost 0 bases, J lost 2 bases, and 9 bases stayed unmatched. The germline gives CDR1 LGHNA, CDR2 YSLEER.

The chain recombines TRBV7-6 with TRBJ1-1; the D gene is possibly TRBD1 (6 bases). The CDR3 has 14 residues. The ends were cut back, 1 base at V and 7 bases at J, with 13 bases in the middle. Germline CDR1 and CDR2: SGHVS and FNYEAQ. The CDR3 nucleotides are TGTGCCAGCAGCTTAGAGGTGGTAGGGGGTGAAGCTTTCTTT. Encoded protein: CASSLEVVGGEAFF.

The rearrangement uses TRBV6-6 and TRBJ2-7, with D hard to call. Trimming took off 5 bases at V and 3 bases at J, with 11 bases between the two ends. CDR3 length: 13 residues. The germline CDR1 and CDR2 sequences are MNHNY and SVGAGI (reference sequence). CDR3 sequence: CASSMGGFYEQYV. The CDR3 DNA follows: TGTGCCAGCAGTATGGGCGGATTCTACGAGCAGTACGTC.